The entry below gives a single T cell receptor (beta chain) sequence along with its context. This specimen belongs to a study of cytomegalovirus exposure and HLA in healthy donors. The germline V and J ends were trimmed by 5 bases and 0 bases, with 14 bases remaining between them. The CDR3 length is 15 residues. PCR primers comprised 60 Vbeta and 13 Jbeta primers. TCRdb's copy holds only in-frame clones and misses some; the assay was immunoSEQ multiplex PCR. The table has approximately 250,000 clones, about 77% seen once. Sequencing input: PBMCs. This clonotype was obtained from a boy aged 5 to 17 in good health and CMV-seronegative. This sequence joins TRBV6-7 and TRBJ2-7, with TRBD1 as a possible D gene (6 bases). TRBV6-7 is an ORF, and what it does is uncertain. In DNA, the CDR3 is TGTGCCAGCAGTCCGGACCAGGGGACCTCCTACGAGCAGTACTTC. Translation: CASSPDQGTSYEQYF.